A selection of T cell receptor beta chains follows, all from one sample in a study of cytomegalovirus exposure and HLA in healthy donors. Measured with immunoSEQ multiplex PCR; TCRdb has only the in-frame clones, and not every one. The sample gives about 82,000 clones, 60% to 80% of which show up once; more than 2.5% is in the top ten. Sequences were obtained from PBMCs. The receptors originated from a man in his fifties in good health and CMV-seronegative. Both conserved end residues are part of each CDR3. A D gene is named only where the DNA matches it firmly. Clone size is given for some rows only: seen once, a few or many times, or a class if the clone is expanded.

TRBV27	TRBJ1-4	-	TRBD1	TGTGCCAGCAAGCCGGACAGGGTTGGTGAAAAACTGTTTTTT	CASKPDRVGEKLFF
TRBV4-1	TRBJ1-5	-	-	TGCGCCAGCAGCCAAGAGAGGGGGGGACCCCAGCATTTT	CASSQERGGPQHF
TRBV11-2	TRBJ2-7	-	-	TGTGCCAGCAGCTTAGAAGCCCGGGGAAACGAGCAGTACTTC	CASSLEARGNEQYF
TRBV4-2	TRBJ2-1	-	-	TGTGCCAGCAGCCAAGATCACGGGAGCGCCTCCTACAATGAGCAGTTCTTC	CASSQDHGSASYNEQFF
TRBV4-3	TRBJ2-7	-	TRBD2	TGCGCCAGCAGCCAAGACCCAACTAGCGAGTCCTACGAGCAGTACTTC	CASSQDPTSESYEQYF
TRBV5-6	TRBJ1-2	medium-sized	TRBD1	TGTGCCAGCAGCGCGGGGACAGGGGCCAATGGCTACACCTTC	CASSAGTGANGYTF
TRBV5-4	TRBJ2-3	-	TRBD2	TGTGCCAGCAGCTTGAGGGAGCGGGGTTCAGATACGCAGTATTTT	CASSLRERGSDTQYF
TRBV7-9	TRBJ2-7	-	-	TGTTCCAGCAGCTTTGGGGGGACGGGGAGGGAGCAGTACTTC	CSSSFGGTGREQYF
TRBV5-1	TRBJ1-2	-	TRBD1	TGCGCCAGCAGCTTTGCGGGACAGGGGGGAGGCTACACCTTC	CASSFAGQGGGYTF
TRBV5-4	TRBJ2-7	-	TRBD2	TGTGCCAGCAGCTTGGTCGGGGGGTCCTACGAGCAGTACTTC	CASSLVGGSYEQYF
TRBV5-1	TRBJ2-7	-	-	TGCGCCAGCAGCTTGGTCCAGGGAAGGTACGAGCAGTACTTC	CASSLVQGRYEQYF
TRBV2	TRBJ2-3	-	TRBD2	TGTGCCAGCAGCGCGTCAGGACTAGAGACAGATACGCAGTATTTT	CASSASGLETDTQYF
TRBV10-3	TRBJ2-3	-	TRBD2	TGTGCCATCGCGGTCGCTGCGGGGGTCACAGATACGCAGTATTTT	CAIAVAAGVTDTQYF
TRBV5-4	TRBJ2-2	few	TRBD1	TGTGCCAGCCGGGGACAGACGAACACCGGGGAGCTGTTTTTT	CASRGQTNTGELFF
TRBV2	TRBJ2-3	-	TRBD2	TGTGCCAGCAGGCCTAGCGGCGATCCTAGTGGCATCACAGATACGCAGTATTTT	CASRPSGDPSGITDTQYF
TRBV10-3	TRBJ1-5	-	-	TGTGCCATCAGTTCGGGGGAAGATAGCAATCAGCCCCAGCATTTT	CAISSGEDSNQPQHF
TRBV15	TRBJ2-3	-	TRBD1	TGTGCCACCCACCGACAGGGGACCACAGATACGCAGTATTTT	CATHRQGTTDTQYF
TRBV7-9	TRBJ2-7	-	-	TGTTCCAGCAGCACCGTTCCCGGGGGGCAGTACTTC	CSSSTVPGGQYF
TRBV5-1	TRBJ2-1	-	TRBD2	TGCGCCAGCAGCTTGGGTAGCGGGGGATACTCCTACAATGAGCAGTTCTTC	CASSLGSGGYSYNEQFF
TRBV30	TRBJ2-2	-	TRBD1	TGTGCCTGGATAGGGGGCGCCGGGGAGCTGTTTTTT	CAWIGGAGELFF
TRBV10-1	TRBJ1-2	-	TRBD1	TGCGCCAGCAGTGACAGGGGGCGCGACGGCTACACCTTC	CASSDRGRDGYTF
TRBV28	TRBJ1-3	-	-	TGTGCCAGCAATAAACAGGCGTCGAGCTCTGGAAACACCATATATTTT	CASNKQASSSGNTIYF
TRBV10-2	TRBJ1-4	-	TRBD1	TGCGCCAGCAGAGTCGGGGACAGGGCTAATGAAAAACTGTTTTTT	CASRVGDRANEKLFF
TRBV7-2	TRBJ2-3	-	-	TGTGCCAGCAGCCCCGCGGGACTTTCAGCGGATACTCAGTATTTT	CASSPAGLSADTQYF
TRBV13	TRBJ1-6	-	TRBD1	TGTGCCAGCAGCCGGACAGGGGATTCACCCCTCCACTTT	CASSRTGDSPLHF
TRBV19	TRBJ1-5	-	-	TGTGCCAGTAGTATCCCGGGATTCAATCAGCCCCAGCATTTT	CASSIPGFNQPQHF
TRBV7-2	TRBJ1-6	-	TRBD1	TGTGCCAGCACCAAATTCAGGGGGACTTATAATTCACCCCTCCACTTT	CASTKFRGTYNSPLHF
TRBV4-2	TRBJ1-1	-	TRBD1	TGTGCCAGCAGCACCGGACAGGGGAACACTGAAGCTTTCTTT	CASSTGQGNTEAFF
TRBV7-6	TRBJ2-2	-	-	TGTGCCAGCAGCCCTACACGGGGGGGGGAGCTGTTTTTT	CASSPTRGGELFF
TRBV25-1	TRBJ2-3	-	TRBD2	TGTGCCAGCAGTGCTCCTCGGGGGGGTACAGATACGCAGTATTTT	CASSAPRGGTDTQYF
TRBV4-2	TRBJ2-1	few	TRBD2	TGTGCCAGCAGCCAACAACGGGGGGCCTACAATGAGCAGTTCTTC	CASSQQRGAYNEQFF
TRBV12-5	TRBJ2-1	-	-	TGTGCTAGTGGTTTGGTAAGCCATGAGCAGTTCTTC	CASGLVSHEQFF
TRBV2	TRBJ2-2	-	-	TGTGCCAGCAACGGAGGGGGGGCCTGGTCCGGGGAGCTGTTTTTT	CASNGGGAWSGELFF
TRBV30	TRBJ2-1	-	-	TGTGCCTGGCTCTCGACTAGGGCGGGCAATGAGCAGTTCTTC	CAWLSTRAGNEQFF
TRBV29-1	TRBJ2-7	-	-	TGCAGCGTTGTAAGATACAGTTCCTCCTACGAGCAGTACTTC	CSVVRYSSSYEQYF
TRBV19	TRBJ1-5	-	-	TGTGCCAGTAGTCGGGCGAGGGAAGGAAGCAATCAGCCCCAGCATTTT	CASSRAREGSNQPQHF
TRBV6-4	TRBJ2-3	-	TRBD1	TGTGCCAGCAGTGACTCGACTTTCGGCAGGGGGTCCGATACGCAGTATTTT	CASSDSTFGRGSDTQYF